The 23 T cell receptor beta chains presented below share a single source sample, sequenced in a study of cytomegalovirus exposure and HLA in healthy donors. TCRdb's copy holds only in-frame clones and misses some; the assay was immunoSEQ multiplex PCR. The table shows 100,000 to 150,000 clones, with about 94% occurring only once. Sequencing was performed on PBMCs. These receptors were collected from a young woman in good health and CMV-seronegative.

V usage is TRBV2 and J usage is TRBJ1-1; TRBD1 might be the D (5 bases). This CDR3 is 11 amino acids long. Per germline, CDR1 SNHLY and CDR2 FYNNEI. The V and J ends lost 5 bases and 7 bases respectively, with 8 bases between them. CDR3 coding DNA: TGTGCCAGCAGTCTGACAGATGAAGCTTTCTTT. Its protein product is CASSLTDEAFF.

J is TRBJ1-2 and V is TRBV7-3, with D maybe TRBD1 (6 bases). The germline V and J ends were trimmed by 2 bases and 6 bases, with 10 bases remaining between them. CDR3 length equals 13 residues. Germline V CDR1 and CDR2: SGHTA, FQGTGA. The CDR3 here is CASSLRGGDGYTF. The CDR3, as DNA: TGTGCCAGCAGCTTACGAGGGGGAGATGGCTACACCTTC.

This chain links TRBV30 with TRBJ1-5; tentatively, D is TRBD1 (6 bases). V was cut by 7 bases and J by 2 bases, with 9 bases left in between. The CDR3 totals 12 residues. Germline lookup yields CDR1 GTSNPN and CDR2 SVGIG (reference sequence). CDR3 amino acids: CASGVGNQPQHF. CDR3 nucleotides: TGTGCCTCAGGGGTGGGCAATCAGCCCCAGCATTTT.

The chain links TRBV6-1 to TRBJ1-5; TRBD1 agrees at 9 bases. The CDR3 is 14 amino acids. CDR1 is MNHNS and CDR2 is SASEGT in the germline V gene. J lost 5 bases, V lost 7 bases, and 6 bases had no gene match. In DNA, the CDR3 is TGTGCCAGCACCCCAGGACAGGGGTATCAGCCCCAGCATTTT. This sequence encodes CASTPGQGYQPQHF.

This chain links TRBV4-1 with TRBJ2-5; TRBD2 is a possible D gene (5 bases). Germline V gene sequence: CDR1 MGHRA, CDR2 YSYEKL. The CDR3 contains 14 residues. Deletions cut 1 base from V and 5 bases from J, with 11 bases between. CDR3 in DNA: TGCGCCAGCAGCCAAGTTTTAAGAGGGGAGACCCAGTACTTC. It translates to CASSQVLRGETQYF.

The chain is built from TRBV19 and TRBJ1-1; no firm D call. The CDR3 sequence is 16 residues long. Germline CDR1 is LNHDA and CDR2 is SQIVND (reference sequence). Between the trimmed V and J ends, which lost 2 bases and 8 bases, there was a span of 21 bases. The CDR3 protein is CASSILVTLTGGEAFF. CDR3 nucleotide sequence: TGTGCCAGTAGTATATTAGTTACTCTAACCGGAGGAGAAGCTTTCTTT.

The chain combines TRBV18 with TRBJ1-1; no reliable D call. Trimming stripped 2 bases from V and 6 bases from J, with 10 bases between. Germline V gives CDR1 KGHSH, CDR2 LQKENI. CDR3 length equals 13 residues. CDR3 nucleotide sequence: TGTGCCAGCTCACCATTGGAGTACGCTGAAGCTTTCTTT. The encoded protein is CASSPLEYAEAFF.

The rearrangement joins TRBV11-2 to TRBJ2-6; TRBD2 matches at 8 bases. With 4 bases clipped from V and 4 bases from J, the junction kept 9 bases outside the gene matches. Germline V gene sequence: CDR1 SGHAT, CDR2 FQNNGV. This CDR3 has 17 residues. The CDR3 sequence: CASSSWRGARGANVLTF. In DNA form, the CDR3 reads TGTGCCAGCAGCTCGTGGCGGGGGGCGCGGGGGGCCAACGTCCTGACTTTC.

This clone has a count of ten or more. The J gene is TRBJ1-1, the V gene TRBV19, with 7 nucleotides matching TRBD1. The CDR3 sequence is 16 residues long. Trimming cost V 3 bases and J 0 bases; bases outside gene matches: 7. The V gene's germline CDR1 is LNHDA and CDR2 SQIVND (reference sequence). As DNA, the CDR3 is TGTGCCAGTAGTATGCCTACAGGGGCCATGAACACTGAAGCTTTCTTT. Translation: CASSMPTGAMNTEAFF.

V usage is TRBV4-1 and J usage is TRBJ2-7, with D tentatively TRBD2 (5 bases). CDR1 is MGHRA and CDR2 is YSYEKL in the germline V gene. This CDR3 spans 16 amino acids. V was trimmed by 0 bases and J by 7 bases, leaving 19 bases between them. CDR3 DNA sequence: TGCGCCAGCAGCCAAGATTGGCGGGTGCCGATCGGTGAGCAGTACTTC. Protein sequence: CASSQDWRVPIGEQYF.

The chain carries TRBV7-2 and TRBJ2-1, with TRBD1 as a possible D gene (5 bases). Looked up from germline, CDR1 is SGHTA and CDR2 is FQGNSA. The CDR3 is 12 amino acids. Trimming stripped 8 bases from V and 9 bases from J, with 14 bases between. The CDR3 coding sequence is TGTGCCAGCTCCTCAGGGTGGAGTGAGCAGTTCTTC. Protein product: CASSSGWSEQFF.

CDR3 residues: CATSLDAAAYEQYF. The CDR3 DNA follows: TGTGCCACCAGCCTAGACGCGGCAGCCTACGAGCAGTACTTC. The chain carries TRBV15 and TRBJ2-7; D unresolved. Germline V gives CDR1 LNHNV, CDR2 YYDKDF (reference sequence). V gave up 5 bases and J gave up 2 bases, with 13 bases separating them. The CDR3 sequence is 14 residues long.

The V call is TRBV6-1, the J call TRBJ1-4; TRBD1 aligns across 8 bases. J was trimmed by 5 bases and V by 7 bases; bases with no gene match: 9. Germline CDR1 and CDR2: MNHNS and SASEGT. CDR3 size: 15 residues. For the CDR3, the DNA is TGTGCCAGCATTCCAGGACAGGGACGAAATGAAAAACTGTTTTTT. This codes for CASIPGQGRNEKLFF.

This clone was seen more than once but under ten times. The J gene is TRBJ2-7, the V gene TRBV6-1; TRBD1 agrees at 8 bases. V was pared by 6 bases and J by 1 base, with 5 bases of the junction left unmatched. Germline V lookup: CDR1 MNHNS, CDR2 SASEGT. The CDR3 loop spans 14 amino acids. The CDR3 sequence is CASRAQGASYEQYF. The CDR3 DNA is TGTGCCAGCAGGGCGCAGGGGGCGTCCTACGAGCAGTACTTC.

The J gene is TRBJ2-7, the V gene TRBV9, with 15 bases matching TRBD2. The CDR3 totals 17 residues. Germline CDR1 and CDR2: SGDLS and YYNGEE. Trimming cost V 0 bases and J 7 bases; bases outside gene matches: 8. The CDR3 DNA reads TGTGCCAGCAGCGTAGAAGGACTAGCGGGGGGGCTTGAAGAGCAGTACTTC. It codes for CASSVEGLAGGLEEQYF.

The chain carries TRBV19 and TRBJ1-1; 9 bases are shared with TRBD1. CDR3 length: 13 amino acids. The trim removed 4 bases at V and 6 bases at J, leaving 3 bases unmatched. Germline values: CDR1 LNHDA, CDR2 SQIVND (reference sequence). CDR3 in amino acids: CASSTDRGAEAFF. DNA for the CDR3: TGTGCCAGTAGTACCGACAGGGGGGCTGAAGCTTTCTTT.

The chain links TRBV6-5 to TRBJ1-2; D is unresolved. Germline CDR1 reads MNHEY; CDR2 reads SVGAGI. The V end was cut by 1 base, the J end by 3 bases, with 12 bases between. This CDR3 contains 15 residues. The CDR3 here is CASSYWASSDYGYTF. The DNA of the CDR3 is TGTGCCAGCAGTTACTGGGCGAGCTCAGACTATGGCTACACCTTC.

In this sample, this clone turned up once. The CDR3 nucleotides read TGTGCCAGCGCGAACCTGTGGGAGCAGTACTTC. Amino acids: CASANLWEQYF. The chain joins TRBV28 to TRBJ2-7; no firm D call. Germline-derived CDR1 and CDR2 are MDHEN and SYDVKM. The CDR3 totals 11 residues. Between the trimmed V and J ends, which lost 8 bases and 7 bases, there was a span of 12 bases.

V and J are TRBV7-3 and TRBJ2-2; D possibly corresponds to TRBD2 (7 bases). This CDR3 region has 16 residues. CDR1 SGHTA and CDR2 FQGTGA come from the germline V gene. Trimming removed 2 bases from V and 5 bases from J, with 15 bases in between. CDR3 DNA sequence: TGTGCCAGCAGCTTAGTCGGGGGGCTTTTGACCGGGGAGCTGTTTTTT. It translates to CASSLVGGLLTGELFF.

This clone was seen a single time. CDR3 DNA: TGTGCCAGTAGTAGATGGGACAGCTCCTACGAGCAGTACTTC. The encoded protein is CASSRWDSSYEQYF. The chain is built from TRBV19 and TRBJ2-7; 7 bases are shared with TRBD1. CDR3 length equals 14 residues. CDR1 and CDR2 (germline): LNHDA, SQIVND (reference sequence). Germline trimming cut 4 bases from V and 0 bases from J; bases unmatched to any gene: 3.

The chain links TRBV20-1 to TRBJ2-7; D remains unclear. Per germline, CDR1 DFQATT and CDR2 SNEGSKA (reference sequence). Trimming left V 7 bases short and J 1 base short, with 8 bases between. The CDR3 runs to 11 residues. CDR3 sequence: CSVSRSYEQYF. In DNA, the CDR3 is TGCAGTGTCTCGAGGTCCTACGAGCAGTACTTC.

The chain uses TRBV27 and TRBJ1-5; D gene unclear. The germline gives CDR1 MNHEY, CDR2 SMNVEV (reference sequence). Trimming cost V 5 bases and J 9 bases, with 17 bases left between them. This CDR3 comprises 14 residues. The CDR3 loop is CASSTRAGWRPQHF. As DNA, the CDR3 is TGTGCCAGCAGTACCCGGGCGGGGTGGCGGCCCCAGCATTTT.

This chain links TRBV30 with TRBJ1-4; 7 nucleotides align to TRBD1. The germline V gene encodes CDR1 GTSNPN and CDR2 SVGIG (reference sequence). V was clipped by 3 bases and J by 7 bases; unmatched bases: 8. There are 14 residues in the CDR3. CDR3 DNA: TGTGCCTGGAGCGAAGGGGGCGTCCGTGAAAAACTGTTTTTT. This sequence encodes CAWSEGGVREKLFF.